The present T cell receptor (beta chain) was sequenced within a study of T cell responses to AZD1222 COVID-19 vaccine. Overall study findings and caveats: At baseline, just five or six AZD1222 recipients tested seropositive.

Germline CDR1 and CDR2: MNHEY and SMNVEV (reference sequence). V was pared by 5 bases and J by 7 bases, with 7 bases of the junction left unmatched. The CDR3 contains 13 residues. Clones were read by immunoSEQ multiplex PCR, and TCRdb kept only the in-frame ones, dropping some. Of 85,000 to 90,000 clones in the sample, roughly nine tenths are singletons; the top ten hold approximately 5%. As regards this clone: Its antigen is currently unknown.

J is TRBJ1-2 and V is TRBV27; the match to TRBD1 covers 7 bases. The clonotype was recovered from an adult who received the AZD1222 COVID-19 vaccine. The sample in question was peripheral blood, obtained 28 days after the second AZD1222 dose. The CDR3 sequence is CASSPDRVTGYTF. CDR3 in DNA: TGTGCCAGCAGTCCCGACAGGGTAACTGGCTACACCTTC.